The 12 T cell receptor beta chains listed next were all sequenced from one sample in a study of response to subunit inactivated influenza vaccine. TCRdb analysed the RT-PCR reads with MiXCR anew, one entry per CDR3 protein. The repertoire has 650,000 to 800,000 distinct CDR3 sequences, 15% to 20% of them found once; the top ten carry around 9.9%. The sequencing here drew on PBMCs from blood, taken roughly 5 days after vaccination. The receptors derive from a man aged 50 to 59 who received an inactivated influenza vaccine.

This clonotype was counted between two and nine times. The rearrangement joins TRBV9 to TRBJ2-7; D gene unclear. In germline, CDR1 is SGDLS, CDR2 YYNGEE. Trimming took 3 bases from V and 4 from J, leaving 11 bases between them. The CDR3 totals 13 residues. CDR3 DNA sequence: TGTGCCAGCAGCGCGCGTGCTAGTTACGAGCAGTACTTC. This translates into CASSARASYEQYF. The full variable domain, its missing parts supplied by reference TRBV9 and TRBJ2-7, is DSGVTQTPKHLITATGQRVTLRCSPRSGDLSVYWYQQSLDQGLQFLIQYYNGEERAKGNILERFSAQQFPDLHSELNLSSLELGDSALYFCASSARASYEQYFGPGTRLTVT.

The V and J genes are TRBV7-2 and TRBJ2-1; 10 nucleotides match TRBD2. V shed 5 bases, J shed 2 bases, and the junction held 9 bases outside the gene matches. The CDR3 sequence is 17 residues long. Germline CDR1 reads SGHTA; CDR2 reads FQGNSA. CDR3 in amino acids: CASSSTWGLATYNEQFF. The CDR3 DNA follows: TGTGCCAGCAGCAGTACATGGGGACTAGCGACCTACAATGAGCAGTTCTTC.

CDR3 sequence (DNA): TGTGCCAGCAGCCCCATGACGGACACCGGGGAGCTGTTTTTT. Protein: CASSPMTDTGELFF. The rearrangement uses TRBV7-7 and TRBJ2-2; unclear D gene. The ends were cut back, 5 bases at V and 3 bases at J, with 10 bases in the middle. Germline V gene lookup returns CDR1 SSHAT and CDR2 FNYEAQ (reference sequence). This CDR3 contains 14 residues.

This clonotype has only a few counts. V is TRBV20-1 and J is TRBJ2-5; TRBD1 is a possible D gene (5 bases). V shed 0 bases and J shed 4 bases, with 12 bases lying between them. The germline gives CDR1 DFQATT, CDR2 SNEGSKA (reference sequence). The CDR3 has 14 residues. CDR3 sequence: CSARDGASAETQYF. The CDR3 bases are TGCAGTGCTAGAGATGGGGCGTCGGCAGAGACCCAGTACTTC.

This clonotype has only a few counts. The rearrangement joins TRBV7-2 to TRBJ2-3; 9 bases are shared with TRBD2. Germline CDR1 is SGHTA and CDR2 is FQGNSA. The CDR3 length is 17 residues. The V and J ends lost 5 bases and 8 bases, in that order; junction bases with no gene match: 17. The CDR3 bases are TGTGCCAGCAGCCTACCGGGGGATAGCGGGAGAAGGAGTACGCAGTATTTT. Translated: CASSLPGDSGRRSTQYF. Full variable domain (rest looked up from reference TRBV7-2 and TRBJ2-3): GAGVSQSPSNKVTEKGKDVELRCDPISGHTALYWYRQSLGQGLEFLIYFQGNSAPDKSGLPSDRFSAERTGGSVSTLTIQRTQQEDSAVYLCASSLPGDSGRRSTQYFGPGTRLTVL.

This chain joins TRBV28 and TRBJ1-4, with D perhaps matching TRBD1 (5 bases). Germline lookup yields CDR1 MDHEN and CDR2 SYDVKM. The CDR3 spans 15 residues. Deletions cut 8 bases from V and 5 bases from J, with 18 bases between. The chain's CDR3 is CASGSWAGRNEKLFF. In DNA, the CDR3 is TGTGCCAGCGGTTCTTGGGCGGGACGAAATGAAAAACTGTTTTTT. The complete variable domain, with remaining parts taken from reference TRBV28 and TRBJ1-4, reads DVKVTQSSRYLVKRTGEKVFLECVQDMDHENMFWYRQDPGLGLRLIYFSYDVKMKEKGDIPEGYSVSREKKERFSLILESASTNQTSMYLCASGSWAGRNEKLFFGSGTQLSVL.

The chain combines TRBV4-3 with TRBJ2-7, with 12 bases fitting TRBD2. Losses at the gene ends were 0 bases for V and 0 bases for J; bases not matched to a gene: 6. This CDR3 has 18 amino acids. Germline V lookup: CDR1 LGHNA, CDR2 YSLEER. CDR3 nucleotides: TGCGCCAGCAGCCAAGATCTAGCGGGAGGGACGTACTCCTACGAGCAGTACTTC. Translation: CASSQDLAGGTYSYEQYF.

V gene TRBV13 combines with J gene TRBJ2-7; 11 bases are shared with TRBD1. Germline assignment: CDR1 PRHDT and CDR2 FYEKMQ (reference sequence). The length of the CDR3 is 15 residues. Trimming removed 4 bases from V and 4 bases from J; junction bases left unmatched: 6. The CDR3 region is CASSWGQGVLYEQYF. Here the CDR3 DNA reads TGTGCCAGCAGCTGGGGACAGGGGGTCTTATACGAGCAGTACTTC.

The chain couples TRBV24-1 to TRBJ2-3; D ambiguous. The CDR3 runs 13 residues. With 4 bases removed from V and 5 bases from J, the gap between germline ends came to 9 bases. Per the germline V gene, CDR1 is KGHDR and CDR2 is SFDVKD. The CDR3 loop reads CATSDPPGDTQYF. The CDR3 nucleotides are TGTGCCACCAGTGACCCCCCCGGAGATACGCAGTATTTT.

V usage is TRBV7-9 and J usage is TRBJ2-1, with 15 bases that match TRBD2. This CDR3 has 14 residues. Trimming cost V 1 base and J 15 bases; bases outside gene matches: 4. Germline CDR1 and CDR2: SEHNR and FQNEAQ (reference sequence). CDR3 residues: CASSLGTSGRASFF. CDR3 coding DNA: TGTGCCAGCAGCTTAGGGACTAGCGGGAGGGCCTCGTTCTTC. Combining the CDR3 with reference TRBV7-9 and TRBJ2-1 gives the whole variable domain DTGVSQNPRHKITKRGQNVTFRCDPISEHNRLYWYRQTLGQGPEFLTYFQNEAQLEKSRLLSDRFSAERPKGSFSTLEIQRTEQGDSAMYLCASSLGTSGRASFFGPGTRLTVL.

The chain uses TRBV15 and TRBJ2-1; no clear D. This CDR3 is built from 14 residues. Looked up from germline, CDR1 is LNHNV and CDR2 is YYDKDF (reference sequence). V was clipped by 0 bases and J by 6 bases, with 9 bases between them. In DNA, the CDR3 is TGTGCCACCAGCAGAGATTTGTCATCCAATGAGCAGTTCTTC. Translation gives CATSRDLSSNEQFF.

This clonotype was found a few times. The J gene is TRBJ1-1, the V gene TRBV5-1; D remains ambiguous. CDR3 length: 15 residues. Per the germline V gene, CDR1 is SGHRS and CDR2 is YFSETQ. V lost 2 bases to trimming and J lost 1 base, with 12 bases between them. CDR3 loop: CASSFTSTPNTEAFF. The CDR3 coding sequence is TGCGCCAGCAGCTTTACTTCGACCCCGAACACTGAAGCTTTCTTT.